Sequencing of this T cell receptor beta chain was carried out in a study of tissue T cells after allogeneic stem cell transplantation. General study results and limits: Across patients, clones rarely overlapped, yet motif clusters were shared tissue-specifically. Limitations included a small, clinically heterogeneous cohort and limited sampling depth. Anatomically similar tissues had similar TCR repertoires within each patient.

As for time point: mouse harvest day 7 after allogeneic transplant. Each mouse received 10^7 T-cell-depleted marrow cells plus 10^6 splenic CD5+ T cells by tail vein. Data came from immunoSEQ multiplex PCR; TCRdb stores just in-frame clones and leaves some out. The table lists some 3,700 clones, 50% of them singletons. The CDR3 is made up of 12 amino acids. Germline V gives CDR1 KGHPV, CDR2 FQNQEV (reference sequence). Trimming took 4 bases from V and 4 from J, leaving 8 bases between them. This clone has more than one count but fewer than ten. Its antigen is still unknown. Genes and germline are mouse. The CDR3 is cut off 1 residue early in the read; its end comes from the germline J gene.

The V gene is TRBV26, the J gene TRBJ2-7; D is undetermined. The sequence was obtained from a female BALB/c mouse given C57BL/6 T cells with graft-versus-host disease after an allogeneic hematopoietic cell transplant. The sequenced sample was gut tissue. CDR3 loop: CASSPDNYEQYF. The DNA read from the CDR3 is TGTGCCAGCAGTCCCGACAATTATGAACAGTAC.